These 24 T cell receptor beta chains were sequenced from one sample in a study of blood T cell repertoires in COVID-19. Here immunoSEQ multiplex PCR was the method, and the copy in TCRdb shows in-frame clones only, minus some. The table shows over 90,000 clones, with approximately 90% occurring only once. The specimen was peripheral blood. All receptors come from a man aged 50-60 years with acute or convalescent COVID-19.

The chain uses TRBV9 and TRBJ2-2; a weak D match, TRBD2 (6 bases). V gave up 0 bases and J gave up 4 bases, with 10 bases separating them. This CDR3 has 15 amino acids. Germline V gives CDR1 SGDLS, CDR2 YYNGEE. The CDR3 DNA reads TGTGCCAGCAGCGTAGAGGGACTTGGCACCGGGGAGCTGTTTTTT. It is translated as CASSVEGLGTGELFF.

This clone was seen once. The V and J genes are TRBV3-1 (or the pseudogene TRBV3-2) and TRBJ1-2; the D gene is possibly TRBD1 (5 bases). Germline CDR1 LGHDT, CDR2 YNNKEL (reference sequence). This CDR3 is 15 amino acids long. Trimming took off 0 bases at V and 2 bases at J, with 10 bases between the two ends. The CDR3 sequence: CASSQDSAGNYGYTF. The CDR3 DNA follows: TGTGCCAGCAGCCAAGACTCGGCAGGGAACTATGGCTACACCTTC.

This clone has only a few counts. The gene calls are TRBV2 and TRBJ2-3; 14 bases align to TRBD2. The CDR3 sequence is 17 residues long. Per the germline V gene, CDR1 is SNHLY and CDR2 is FYNNEI. J lost 4 bases, V lost 5 bases, and 8 bases had no gene match. In DNA, the CDR3 is TGTGCCAGCAGTCCCGGGACTAGCGGGAGAGCAGCAGATACGCAGTATTTT. It encodes CASSPGTSGRAADTQYF.

The chain links TRBV30 to TRBJ1-2; 8 bases map to TRBD1. The CDR3 spans 14 residues. In germline, CDR1 is GTSNPN, CDR2 SVGIG (reference sequence). The junction had 10 bases not matched to a gene; V was cut back by 2 bases and J by 8 bases. CDR3: CAWSRTGTTGGYTF. In DNA form, the CDR3 reads TGTGCCTGGAGTCGGACAGGGACGACGGGGGGCTACACCTTC.

The rearrangement uses TRBV10-3 and TRBJ1-1; weak D call: TRBD1 (5 bases). The CDR3 loop spans 13 amino acids. The V and J ends lost 4 bases and 1 base respectively, with 7 bases between them. CDR1 and CDR2 from the germline V gene are ENHRY and SYGVKD. The CDR3 nucleotides read TGTGCCATCAGTGTAGACAGGAACACTGAAGCTTTCTTT. It codes for CAISVDRNTEAFF.

This sequence joins TRBV3-1 (or the pseudogene TRBV3-2) and TRBJ2-5; 14 bases match TRBD2. Germline V lookup: CDR1 LGHDT, CDR2 YNNKEL (reference sequence). The CDR3 consists of 16 residues. Trimming at V came to 5 bases and at J to 4 bases, leaving 6 bases not matched to a gene. CDR3 loop: CASSGGGLAGAETQYF. Here the CDR3 DNA reads TGTGCCAGCAGCGGGGGGGGACTAGCGGGAGCAGAGACCCAGTACTTC.

The chain recombines TRBV6-5 with TRBJ1-4; the match to TRBD1 covers 7 bases. V shed 7 bases, J shed 8 bases, and the junction held 13 bases outside the gene matches. The V gene's germline CDR1 is MNHEY and CDR2 SVGAGI. The CDR3 sequence is 15 residues long. CDR3 DNA sequence: TGTGCCAGCACTCCCGCAGGGGGAGGAGGAGAAAAACTGTTTTTT. Encoded protein: CASTPAGGGGEKLFF.

The chain is built from TRBV10-3 and TRBJ2-4; no definite D call. This CDR3 contains 14 residues. Germline CDR1 and CDR2: ENHRY and SYGVKD. V lost 3 bases to trimming and J lost 2 bases, with 8 bases between them. CDR3 region: CAISDYRTKNIQYF. The CDR3 DNA is TGTGCCATCAGTGACTACCGCACCAAAAACATTCAGTACTTC.

The chain joins TRBV3-1 (or the pseudogene TRBV3-2) to TRBJ2-1; 10 bases match TRBD2. This CDR3 has 15 residues. CDR1 and CDR2 from the germline V gene are LGHDT and YNNKEL (reference sequence). V lost 2 bases, J lost 2 bases, and 0 bases stayed unmatched. The DNA for the CDR3 is TGTGCCAGCAGCCAACTAGCGGGAGCCTACAATGAGCAGTTCTTC. It is translated as CASSQLAGAYNEQFF.

Only a few counts were recorded for this clone. This rearrangement joins TRBV5-4 to TRBJ2-5; the match to TRBD1 covers 8 bases. This CDR3 region has 14 residues. The trim removed 1 base at V and 7 bases at J, leaving 6 bases unmatched. Germline CDR1 is SGHNT and CDR2 is YYREEE (reference sequence). CDR3 DNA sequence: TGTGCCAGCAGCTTGATCCCACAGGGGGGGACCCAGTACTTC. It encodes CASSLIPQGGTQYF.

The chain uses TRBV7-9 and TRBJ2-1, with 10 nucleotides matching TRBD2. This CDR3 has 16 residues. The germline CDR1 and CDR2 sequences are SEHNR and FQNEAQ (reference sequence). Unmatched junction bases numbered 9, after V lost 4 bases and J lost 6 bases. CDR3 nucleotide sequence: TGTGCCAGCAGCTCCAGGTCCCTAGCGGGAGTCAATGAGCAGTTCTTC. It is translated as CASSSRSLAGVNEQFF.

V and J are TRBV5-1 and TRBJ1-4, with unresolved D. The CDR3 sequence is 16 residues long. Germline V gene sequence: CDR1 SGHRS, CDR2 YFSETQ. V was trimmed by 2 bases and J by 0 bases, leaving 11 bases between them. CDR3 nucleotide sequence: TGCGCCAGCAGCTTACGGGGTTCCGCAACTAATGAAAAACTGTTTTTT. Its translation: CASSLRGSATNEKLFF.

The rearrangement links TRBV18 to TRBJ1-2; weak D call: TRBD1 (6 bases). The V and J ends lost 3 bases and 4 bases respectively, with 15 bases between them. The CDR3 sequence is 15 residues long. The germline V gene encodes CDR1 KGHSH and CDR2 LQKENI. CDR3 nucleotides: TGTGCCAGCTCACCGGAAAAGGGGGAACCCTATGGCTACACCTTC. Its translation: CASSPEKGEPYGYTF.

The V gene is TRBV19, the J gene TRBJ1-1; D not certain. The CDR3 spans 14 residues. Germline lookup yields CDR1 LNHDA and CDR2 SQIVND (reference sequence). V was shortened by 4 bases and J by 4 bases, with 13 bases between the two germline ends. The CDR3 region is CASSTSLISTEAFF. The CDR3 region has the DNA TGTGCCAGTAGTACGTCCCTAATAAGCACTGAAGCTTTCTTT.

The CDR3: CASSQATGVVEAFF. The CDR3 region has the DNA TGTGCCAGCAGCCAAGCGACGGGGGTGGTGGAAGCTTTCTTT. The chain couples TRBV4-2 to TRBJ1-1, with a possible D match to TRBD1 (5 bases). Trimming pared 1 base from V and 8 bases from J, leaving 14 bases between. CDR1 is LGHNA and CDR2 is YNFKEQ in the germline V gene. The CDR3 sequence is 14 residues long.

The chain recombines TRBV12-3 or TRBV12-4 with TRBJ1-5; possible D gene TRBD1, 6 bases. Trimming pared 4 bases from V and 5 bases from J, leaving 6 bases between. This CDR3 comprises 12 residues. The chain's CDR3 is CASSSGDQPQHF. The CDR3 bases are TGTGCCAGCAGTTCAGGGGATCAGCCCCAGCATTTT.

The chain carries TRBV30 and TRBJ1-6; D unclear. The germline CDR1 and CDR2 sequences are GTSNPN and SVGIG (reference sequence). The CDR3 loop spans 13 amino acids. Trimming took 4 bases from V and 10 from J, leaving 14 bases between them. The CDR3 reads CAWMETPESPLHF. The CDR3 bases are TGTGCCTGGATGGAGACGCCCGAATCACCCCTCCACTTT.

Comments on this clone: Relative to the germline gene, one junction end is altered; a read error may explain this. The chain links TRBV4-3 to TRBJ2-1; 7 bases are a match to TRBD1. The germline V gene encodes CDR1 LGHNA and CDR2 YSLEER. CDR3 length: 16 amino acids. CDR3 sequence (DNA): TGCGCCAGCAGCCAGACCCAATCGACAGGGTACAGTGAGCAGTTCTTC. Its translation: CASSQTQSTGYSEQFF.

This clone was seen a single time. The gene calls are TRBV19 and TRBJ2-1; 7 bases align to TRBD1. The V segment lost 7 bases and the J segment 0 bases; nucleotides outside the gene matches: 15. The germline V gene encodes CDR1 LNHDA and CDR2 SQIVND (reference sequence). This CDR3 contains 18 residues. In DNA, the CDR3 is TGTGCCAGTACCCCGGGACAGATAAGCCTCCGCTCCTACAATGAGCAGTTCTTC. Amino acids: CASTPGQISLRSYNEQFF. Full variable domain (missing parts from reference TRBV19 and TRBJ2-1): DGGITQSPKYLFRKEGQNVTLSCEQNLNHDAMYWYRQDPGQGLRLIYYSQIVNDFQKGDIAEGYSVSREKKESFPLTVTSAQKNPTAFYLCASTPGQISLRSYNEQFFGPGTRLTVL.

V usage is TRBV19 and J usage is TRBJ2-4; the D gene is possibly TRBD1 (5 bases). V was clipped by 3 bases and J by 8 bases, with 14 bases between them. The CDR3 runs 14 residues. Germline CDR1 LNHDA, CDR2 SQIVND (reference sequence). This chain's CDR3 is CASSMAQGTDIQYF. CDR3 in DNA: TGTGCCAGTAGTATGGCCCAGGGTACGGACATTCAGTACTTC.

The genes are TRBV11-2 and TRBJ1-4, with D tentatively TRBD1 (5 bases). V was cut by 5 bases and J by 5 bases, with 9 bases left in between. CDR1 and CDR2 (germline): SGHAT, FQNNGV. This CDR3 contains 13 residues. CDR3: CASSLRQNEKLFF. In DNA, the CDR3 is TGTGCCAGCAGCCTAAGACAGAATGAAAAACTGTTTTTT.

This clone was picked up a small number of times. The chain employs TRBV2 and TRBJ2-5; 10 bases fit TRBD1. The germline gives CDR1 SNHLY, CDR2 FYNNEI. V shed 6 bases, J shed 7 bases, and the junction held 14 bases outside the gene matches. The CDR3 spans 16 residues. This CDR3 reads CASRQFSGQGSGTQYF. CDR3 coding DNA: TGTGCCAGCAGACAATTTTCGGGACAGGGGAGCGGGACCCAGTACTTC.

The gene calls are TRBV5-6 and TRBJ1-2; 9 bases align to TRBD1. Germline trimming cut 5 bases from V and 4 bases from J; bases unmatched to any gene: 9. CDR3 size: 15 residues. In germline, CDR1 is SGHDT, CDR2 YYEEEE. For the CDR3, the DNA is TGTGCCAGCAGTGAGAACAGGGGGCTGGTCTATGGCTACACCTTC. This sequence encodes CASSENRGLVYGYTF.

The chain recombines TRBV12-3 or TRBV12-4 with TRBJ2-3; tentatively, D is TRBD1 (5 bases). CDR3 length equals 13 residues. Between the trimmed V and J ends, which lost 7 bases and 0 bases, there was a span of 8 bases. This chain's CDR3 is CASIRGSTDTQYF. CDR3 DNA sequence: TGTGCCAGCATAAGGGGAAGCACAGATACGCAGTATTTT.